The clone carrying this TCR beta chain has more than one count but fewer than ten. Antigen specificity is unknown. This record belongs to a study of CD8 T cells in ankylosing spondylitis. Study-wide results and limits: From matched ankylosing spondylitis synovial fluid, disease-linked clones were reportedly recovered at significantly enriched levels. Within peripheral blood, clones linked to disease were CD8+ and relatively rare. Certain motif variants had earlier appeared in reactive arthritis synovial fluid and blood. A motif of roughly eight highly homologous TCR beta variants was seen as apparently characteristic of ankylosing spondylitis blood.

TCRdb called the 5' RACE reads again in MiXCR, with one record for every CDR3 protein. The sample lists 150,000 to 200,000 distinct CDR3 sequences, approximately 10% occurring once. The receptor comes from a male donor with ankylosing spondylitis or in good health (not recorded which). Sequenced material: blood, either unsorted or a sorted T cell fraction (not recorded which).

The CDR3 region has the DNA TGCGCCAGCAGTGACAAAGCGCTAGCCAAAAACATTCAGTACTTC. As protein: CASSDKALAKNIQYF. V and J are TRBV10-2 and TRBJ2-4; D gene ambiguous. Between the trimmed V and J ends, which lost 3 bases and 0 bases, there was a span of 9 bases. Germline lookup yields CDR1 WSHSY and CDR2 SAAADI. The CDR3 has 15 residues.